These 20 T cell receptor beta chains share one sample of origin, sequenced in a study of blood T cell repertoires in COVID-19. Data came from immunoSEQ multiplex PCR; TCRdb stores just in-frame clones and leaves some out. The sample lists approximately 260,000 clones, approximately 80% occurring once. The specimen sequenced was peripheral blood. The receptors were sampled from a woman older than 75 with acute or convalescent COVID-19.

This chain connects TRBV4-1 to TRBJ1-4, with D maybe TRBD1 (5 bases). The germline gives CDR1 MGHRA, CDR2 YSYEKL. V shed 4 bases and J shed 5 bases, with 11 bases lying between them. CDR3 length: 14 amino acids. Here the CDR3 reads CASSPSRQNEKLFF. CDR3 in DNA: TGCGCCAGCAGCCCCTCTCGACAGAATGAAAAACTGTTTTTT.

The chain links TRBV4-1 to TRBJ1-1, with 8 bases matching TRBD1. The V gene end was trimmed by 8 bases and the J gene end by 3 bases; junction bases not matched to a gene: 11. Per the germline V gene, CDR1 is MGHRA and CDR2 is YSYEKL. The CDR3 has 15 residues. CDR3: CASHPTGQGYTEAFF. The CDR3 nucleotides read TGCGCCAGCCACCCCACCGGACAGGGATACACTGAAGCTTTCTTT.

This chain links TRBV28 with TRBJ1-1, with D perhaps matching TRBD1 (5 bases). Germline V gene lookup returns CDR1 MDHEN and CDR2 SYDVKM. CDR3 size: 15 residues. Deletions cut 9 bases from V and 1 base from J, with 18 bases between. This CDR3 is CASVARGKGNTEAFF. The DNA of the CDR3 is TGTGCCAGTGTTGCAAGGGGAAAAGGGAACACTGAAGCTTTCTTT.

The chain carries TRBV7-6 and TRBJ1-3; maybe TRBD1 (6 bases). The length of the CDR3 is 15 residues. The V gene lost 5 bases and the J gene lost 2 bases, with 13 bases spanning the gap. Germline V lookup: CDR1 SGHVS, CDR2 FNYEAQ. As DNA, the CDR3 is TGTGCCAGCAGCGCCTTACAGGGACCTGGAAACACCATATATTTT. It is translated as CASSALQGPGNTIYF.

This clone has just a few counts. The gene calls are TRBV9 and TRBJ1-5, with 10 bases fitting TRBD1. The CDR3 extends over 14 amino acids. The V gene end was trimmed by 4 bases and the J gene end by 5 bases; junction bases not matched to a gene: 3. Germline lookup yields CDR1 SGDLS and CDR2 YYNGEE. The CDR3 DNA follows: TGTGCCAGCAGCCCGGGGACAGGGGATCAGCCCCAGCATTTT. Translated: CASSPGTGDQPQHF. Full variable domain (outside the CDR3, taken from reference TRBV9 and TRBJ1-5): DSGVTQTPKHLITATGQRVTLRCSPRSGDLSVYWYQQSLDQGLQFLIQYYNGEERAKGNILERFSAQQFPDLHSELNLSSLELGDSALYFCASSPGTGDQPQHFGDGTRLSIL.

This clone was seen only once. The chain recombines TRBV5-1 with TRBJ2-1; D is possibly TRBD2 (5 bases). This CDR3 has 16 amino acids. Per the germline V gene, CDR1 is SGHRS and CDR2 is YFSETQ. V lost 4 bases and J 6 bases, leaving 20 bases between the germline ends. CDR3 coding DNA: TGCGCCAGCAGCACCCCCCGGGGTGACGACCGCAATGAGCAGTTCTTC. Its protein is CASSTPRGDDRNEQFF.

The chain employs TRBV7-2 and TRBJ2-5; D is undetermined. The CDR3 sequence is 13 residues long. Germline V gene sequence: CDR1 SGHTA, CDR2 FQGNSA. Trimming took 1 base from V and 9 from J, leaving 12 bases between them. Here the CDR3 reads CASSLEAPRAQYF. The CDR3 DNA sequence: TGTGCCAGCAGCTTAGAGGCACCTCGGGCCCAGTACTTC. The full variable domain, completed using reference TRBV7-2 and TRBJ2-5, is GAGVSQSPSNKVTEKGKDVELRCDPISGHTALYWYRQSLGQGLEFLIYFQGNSAPDKSGLPSDRFSAERTGGSVSTLTIQRTQQEDSAVYLCASSLEAPRAQYFGPGTRLLVL.

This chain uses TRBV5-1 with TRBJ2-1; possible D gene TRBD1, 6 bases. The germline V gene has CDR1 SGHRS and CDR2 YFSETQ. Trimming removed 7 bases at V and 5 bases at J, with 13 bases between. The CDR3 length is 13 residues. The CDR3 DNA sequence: TGCGCCAGCTCGGACAGACCCAACAATGAGCAGTTCTTC. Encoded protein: CASSDRPNNEQFF.

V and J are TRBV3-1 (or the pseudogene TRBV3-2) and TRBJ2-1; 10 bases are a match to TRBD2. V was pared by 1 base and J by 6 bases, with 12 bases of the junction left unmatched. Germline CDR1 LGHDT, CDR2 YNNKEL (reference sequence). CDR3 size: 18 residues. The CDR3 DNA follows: TGTGCCAGCAGCCAAGTAGCGGGGGGAATTGGCTCCCGCAATGAGCAGTTCTTC. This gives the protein CASSQVAGGIGSRNEQFF.

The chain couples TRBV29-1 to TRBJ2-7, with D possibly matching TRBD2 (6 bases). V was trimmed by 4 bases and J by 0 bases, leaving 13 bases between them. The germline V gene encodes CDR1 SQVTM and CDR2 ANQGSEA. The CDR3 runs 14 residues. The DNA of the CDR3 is TGCAGCGTTGTGGGCGGGGACCTCTCCTACGAGCAGTACTTC. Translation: CSVVGGDLSYEQYF.

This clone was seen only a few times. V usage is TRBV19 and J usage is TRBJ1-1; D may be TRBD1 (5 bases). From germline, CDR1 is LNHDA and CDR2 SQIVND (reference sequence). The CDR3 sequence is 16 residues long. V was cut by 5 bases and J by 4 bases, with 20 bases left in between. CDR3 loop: CASSPRQGRRVTEAFF. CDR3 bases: TGTGCCAGTAGTCCCCGGCAGGGTCGAAGGGTCACTGAAGCTTTCTTT.

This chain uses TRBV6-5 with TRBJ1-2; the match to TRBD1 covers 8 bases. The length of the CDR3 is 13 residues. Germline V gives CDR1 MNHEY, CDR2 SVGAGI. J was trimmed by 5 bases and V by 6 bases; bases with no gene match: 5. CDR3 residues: CASRPQGAYGYTF. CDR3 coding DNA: TGTGCCAGCAGACCCCAGGGGGCGTATGGCTACACCTTC.

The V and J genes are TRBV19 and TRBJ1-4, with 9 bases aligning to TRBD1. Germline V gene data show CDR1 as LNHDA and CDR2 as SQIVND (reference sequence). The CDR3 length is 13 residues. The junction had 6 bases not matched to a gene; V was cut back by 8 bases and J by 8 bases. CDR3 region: CASAGTGREKLFF. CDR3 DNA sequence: TGTGCCAGTGCCGGGACAGGGCGGGAAAAACTGTTTTTT.

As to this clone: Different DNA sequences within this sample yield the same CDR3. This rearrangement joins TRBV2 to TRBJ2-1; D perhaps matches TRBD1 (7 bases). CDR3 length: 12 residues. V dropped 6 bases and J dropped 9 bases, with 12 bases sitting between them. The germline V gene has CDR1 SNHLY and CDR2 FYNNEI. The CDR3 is CASRPQGGEQFF. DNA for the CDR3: TGTGCCAGCAGGCCGCAGGGGGGTGAGCAGTTCTTC.

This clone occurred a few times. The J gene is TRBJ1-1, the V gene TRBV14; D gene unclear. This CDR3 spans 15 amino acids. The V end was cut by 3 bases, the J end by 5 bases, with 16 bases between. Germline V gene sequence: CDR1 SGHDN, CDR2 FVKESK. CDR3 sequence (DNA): TGTGCCAGCAGCCAGGAAGGCGGTAGGAGGACTGAAGCTTTCTTT. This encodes CASSQEGGRRTEAFF.

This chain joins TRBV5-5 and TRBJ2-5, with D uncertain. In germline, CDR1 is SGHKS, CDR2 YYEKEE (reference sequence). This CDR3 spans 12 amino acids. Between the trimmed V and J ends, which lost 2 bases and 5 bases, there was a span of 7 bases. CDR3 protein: CASSFSLETQYF. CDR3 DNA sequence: TGTGCCAGCAGCTTCAGTCTCGAGACCCAGTACTTC.

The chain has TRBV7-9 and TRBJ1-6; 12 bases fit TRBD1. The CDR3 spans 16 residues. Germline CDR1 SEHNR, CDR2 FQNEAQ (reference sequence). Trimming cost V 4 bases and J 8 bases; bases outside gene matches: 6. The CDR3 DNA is TGTGCCAGCAGCTCGTCCGGGACAGGGGGCCATTCACCCCTCCACTTT. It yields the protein CASSSSGTGGHSPLHF. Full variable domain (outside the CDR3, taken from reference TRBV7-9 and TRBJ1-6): DTGVSQNPRHKITKRGQNVTFRCDPISEHNRLYWYRQTLGQGPEFLTYFQNEAQLEKSRLLSDRFSAERPKGSFSTLEIQRTEQGDSAMYLCASSSSGTGGHSPLHFGNGTRLTVT.

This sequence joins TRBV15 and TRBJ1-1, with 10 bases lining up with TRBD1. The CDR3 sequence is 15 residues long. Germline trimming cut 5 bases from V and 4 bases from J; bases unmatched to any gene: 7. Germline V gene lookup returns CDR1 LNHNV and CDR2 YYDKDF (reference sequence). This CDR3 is CATSSRTGGSTEAFF. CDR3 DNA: TGTGCCACCAGCTCCCGGACAGGGGGGAGCACTGAAGCTTTCTTT.

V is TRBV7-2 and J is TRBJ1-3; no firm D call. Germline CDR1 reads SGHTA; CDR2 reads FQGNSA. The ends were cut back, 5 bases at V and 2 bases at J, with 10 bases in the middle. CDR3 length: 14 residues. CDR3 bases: TGTGCCAGCAGCCCCTTAATAACTGGAAACACCATATATTTT. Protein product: CASSPLITGNTIYF.

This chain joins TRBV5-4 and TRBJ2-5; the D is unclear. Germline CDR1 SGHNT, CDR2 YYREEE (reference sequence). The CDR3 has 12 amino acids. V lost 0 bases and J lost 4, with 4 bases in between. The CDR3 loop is CASSLVRETQYF. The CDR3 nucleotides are TGTGCCAGCAGCTTGGTCAGAGAGACCCAGTACTTC.